This is a list of T cell receptor beta chains from one sample in a study of T cell responses to AZD1222 COVID-19 vaccine. Assay used: immunoSEQ multiplex PCR; TCRdb lists only in-frame clones, some missing. The sample shows roughly 200,000 clones, 88% of them seen only once. The sample consisted of peripheral blood, taken on day 0 of AZD1222 vaccination. All receptors derive from an adult in good health. Each CDR3 is given with its conserved first and last residue. D genes are given only for firm matches. Part of the rows lack a size; the others show once, few, many or a class for expanded clones.

CDR3nt	CDR3aa	j_gene	abundance	v_gene	d_gene
TGCGCCAGCAGCCATCCGACAGTCGAGTATAATTCACCCCTCCACTTT	CASSHPTVEYNSPLHF	TRBJ1-6	.	TRBV4-1	.
TGTGCCAGCAGCTCCTCGGGACAGGGGAACGAAAAACTGTTTTTT	CASSSSGQGNEKLFF	TRBJ1-4	.	TRBV28	TRBD1
TGCGCCAGCAGTGGAGGGAAAATCTATGGCTACACCTTC	CASSGGKIYGYTF	TRBJ1-2	.	TRBV10-2	.
TGTGCCAGCAGCCAAGGGGAGGGAAACATTCAGTACTTC	CASSQGEGNIQYF	TRBJ2-4	.	TRBV4-2	TRBD2
TGTGCCAGCAGCCCCCCGTACACAGGGGGCGGAAACACCATATATTTT	CASSPPYTGGGNTIYF	TRBJ1-3	.	TRBV7-9	TRBD1
TGTGCCATCAGTCTAAACAGGGTAGACCTCACCGGGGAGCTGTTTTTT	CAISLNRVDLTGELFF	TRBJ2-2	.	TRBV10-3	.
TGTGCCAGCAGCCAACCTCAGACAGGGACTGGAAACACCATATATTTT	CASSQPQTGTGNTIYF	TRBJ1-3	.	TRBV3-1/TRBV3-2	TRBD1
TGTGCCTGGAGTGAACCCCGGTACGAGCAGTACTTC	CAWSEPRYEQYF	TRBJ2-7	few	TRBV30	.
TGTGCCAGCAGTGAATTAGTGGGGTTTGTGTATGAGCAGTTCTTC	CASSELVGFVYEQFF	TRBJ2-1	.	TRBV25-1	.
TGTGCCAGCAGCCATCGGAACCAAGAGACCCAGTACTTC	CASSHRNQETQYF	TRBJ2-5	.	TRBV3-1/TRBV3-2	.
TGCGCCAGCAGTGAAGGGCAGCGTAACTATGGCTACACCTTC	CASSEGQRNYGYTF	TRBJ1-2	.	TRBV10-2	.
TGTGCCAGCAGCTTTCCGTCTGAGACGCAGTATTTT	CASSFPSETQYF	TRBJ2-3	.	TRBV5-4	.
TGTGCCAGCAGCCCCGGACAGGGCGAGGACATTCAGTACTTC	CASSPGQGEDIQYF	TRBJ2-4	.	TRBV11-1	TRBD1
TGTGCCAGCAGCCAAGATCCCGGGACACCTGGAAACACCATATATTTT	CASSQDPGTPGNTIYF	TRBJ1-3	.	TRBV3-1/TRBV3-2	.
TGTGCCAGCAGTGAAGCGCTTTTCGGATTACACTTC	CASSEALFGLHF	TRBJ2-7	.	TRBV2	.
TGTGCAAGTCGCTTAGCGGCGATAGGGGGCGCTGGGGGTGGCTACACCTTC	CASRLAAIGGAGGGYTF	TRBJ1-2	.	TRBV12-2	.
TGTGCCAGCAGCTTACCGGGGGTGGGCCCAGATACGCAGTATTTT	CASSLPGVGPDTQYF	TRBJ2-3	.	TRBV7-9	.
TGTGCCAGTAGTATAGATTCGGCCAGGGGAGCGACTAATGAAAAACTGTTTTTT	CASSIDSARGATNEKLFF	TRBJ1-4	.	TRBV19	.
TGTGCCAGTATAGGTCCCGGGGAGCTGTTTTTT	CASIGPGELFF	TRBJ2-2	.	TRBV3-1/TRBV3-2	.
TGTGCCTGGAGGCAGGAGAACACTGAAGCTTTCTTT	CAWRQENTEAFF	TRBJ1-1	.	TRBV30	.
TGTGCCAGCAGCCCCCAAGGGGGGGGATGGGCAGATACGCAGTATTTT	CASSPQGGGWADTQYF	TRBJ2-3	.	TRBV3-1/TRBV3-2	.
TGTGCCAGCAGCCGAGACAGGGTCACCGGGGAGCTGTTTTTT	CASSRDRVTGELFF	TRBJ2-2	.	TRBV3-1/TRBV3-2	TRBD1
TGTGCCACGCAGCCAGGACCCTACAATGAGCAGTTCTTC	CATQPGPYNEQFF	TRBJ2-1	.	TRBV3-1/TRBV3-2	.
TGTGCCGGTGACCGGGGGCGGAACACTGAAGCTTTCTTT	CAGDRGRNTEAFF	TRBJ1-1	.	TRBV6-5	.
TGTGCCAGCAGCCAAGATTTAGCCTCTGGAAACACCATATATTTT	CASSQDLASGNTIYF	TRBJ1-3	.	TRBV3-1/TRBV3-2	.